The TCR beta chain described here comes from a study of T-cell reconstitution after alpha-beta-depleted transplantation in children. The germline CDR1 and CDR2 sequences are ENHRY and SYGVKD. CDR3 length equals 21 residues. Preparation of the TCRbeta library was carried out with unique molecular identifiers. TCRdb reprocessed the PCR reads via MiXCR and lists one record per CDR3 protein. The sample carries a few hundred thousand distinct CDR3 sequences, about 16% recorded once. As concerns this clonotype: A read error may account for a junction end that differs from germline.

The source was PBMCs from the stem cell graft donor, collected from the stem cell graft. The TCR sequence derives from a human donor who donated a stem cell graft to a child with acute lymphoblastic leukemia. The V gene is TRBV10-3, the J gene TRBJ2-4, with 10 positions matching TRBD2. In nucleotides, the CDR3 is TGTGCCAGCAGTAGAGTCGGGGTCAGGACTAGCGGCCTCGGGGCCAAAAACATTCAGTACTTC. This translates into CASSRVGVRTSGLGAKNIQYF.